This T cell receptor (beta chain) was captured by sequencing in a study of beta chain features in type 1 diabetes. Per germline, CDR1 LNHDA and CDR2 SQIVND (reference sequence). V was pared by 10 bases and J by 0 bases, with 17 bases of the junction left unmatched. This CDR3 has 19 amino acids. The sequenced template was cDNA made from the entire isolated RNA. Sequencing was performed with immunoSEQ multiplex PCR; in TCRdb, only in-frame clones are kept and a portion is missing. The sample carries 250,000 to 350,000 clones, about 14% recorded once. As for this clone: Its antigen remains unknown.

Findings and caveats of the study: Reduced insertions and increased deletions marked VDJ junctions in type 1 diabetes patients. These data did not resolve whether HLA type affects TCRB rearrangement.

Sequencing input: central memory CD4+ T cells from blood. This sequence joins TRBV19 and TRBJ1-4, with 10 bases fitting TRBD1. The receptor's source is a man aged 25 to 40 in good health. The CDR3 is CANLILGTGVHATNEKLFF. As DNA, the CDR3 is TGTGCCAACCTCATACTCGGGACAGGGGTACATGCAACTAATGAAAAACTGTTTTTT.